The entry that follows covers one T cell receptor beta chain sequence. The data stem from a study of cytomegalovirus exposure and HLA in healthy donors. It was with 60 Vbeta and 13 Jbeta primers that the PCR ran. Clones were read by immunoSEQ multiplex PCR, and TCRdb kept only the in-frame ones, dropping some. This repertoire shows about 160,000 clones, roughly 80% found once; its top ten account for about 1.4%. Per germline, CDR1 MGHRA and CDR2 YSYEKL. V was clipped by 4 bases and J by 1 base, with 11 bases between them. The CDR3 is 14 amino acids. Source material: PBMCs. The TCR sequence derives from a woman under 40 in good health and CMV-seronegative. The chain uses TRBV4-1 and TRBJ2-7; tentatively, D is TRBD1 (6 bases). CDR3 loop: CASSRSTGSYEQYF. Written as DNA, the CDR3 is TGCGCCAGCAGCCGAAGTACAGGGTCCTACGAGCAGTACTTC.